These T cell receptor beta chains were read from a single sample in a study of shared clonotypes between healthy human individuals. Sequenced by immunoSEQ multiplex PCR; TCRdb stores in-frame clones only, minus some. The sample carries about 2.1 million clones, 80% to 95% recorded once. Material: naive CD8+ T cells from PBMCs. These receptors were taken from a young man in good health. Some clones in this sample may be carry-over from other donors' samples. The CDR3 runs from the conserved cysteine through the conserved F or W. A D gene is named only where the DNA matches it firmly. For some rows the clone size is stated as once, few or many, or as a class when expanded; others skip it.

>TRBV7-3|TRBJ2-3|14|.|.
CASSSVGGTDTQYF
TGTGCCAGCAGCTCAGTAGGGGGCACAGATACGCAGTATTTT
>TRBV9|TRBJ2-1|19|.|.
CASSVIFLGRLGWYNEQFF
TGTGCCAGCAGCGTAATTTTTTTGGGGCGGCTAGGTTGGTACAATGAGCAGTTCTTC
>TRBV19|TRBJ1-1|12|.|.
CASSSPGPEAFF
TGTGCCAGTAGCTCGCCGGGACCTGAAGCTTTCTTT
>TRBV6-5|TRBJ1-1|13|.|.
CASSPGAGASEFF
TGTGCCAGCAGCCCCGGGGCAGGAGCCTCGGAATTCTTT
>TRBV18|TRBJ1-5|15|.|.
CASSPGEGTDQPQHF
TGTGCCAGCTCACCGGGAGAGGGAACGGATCAGCCCCAGCATTTT
>TRBV27|TRBJ2-7|15|TRBD1|.
CASSPRTGPSYEQYF
TGTGCCAGCAGTCCCCGGACAGGGCCGTCCTACGAGCAGTACTTC
>TRBV6-1|TRBJ2-7|15|.|.
CASSEPTGQLYEQYF
TGTGCCAGCAGTGAACCGACCGGACAGTTATACGAGCAGTACTTC
>TRBV11-2|TRBJ1-5|14|.|.
CASSLGFPDQPQHF
TGTGCCAGCAGCTTAGGTTTCCCAGATCAGCCCCAGCATTTT
>TRBV10-3|TRBJ2-6|17|.|.
CAIRIMDTTSGANVLTF
TGTGCCATCAGGATTATGGACACGACCTCTGGGGCCAACGTCCTGACTTTC
>TRBV27|TRBJ2-7|16|.|.
CASSQIADLSSYEQYF
TGTGCCAGCAGTCAGATAGCGGACCTAAGCTCCTACGAGCAGTACTTC
>TRBV27|TRBJ2-1|15|.|once
CASRSDRGPYNEQFF
TGTGCCAGCAGGTCCGACCGCGGCCCCTACAATGAGCAGTTCTTC
>TRBV29-1|TRBJ2-2|16|.|.
CSVEASLDPNTGELFF
TGCAGCGTTGAAGCATCGTTGGACCCAAATACCGGGGAGCTGTTTTTT
>TRBV28|TRBJ1-5|15|.|.
CASSLSRTGNQPQHF
TGTGCCAGCAGTTTAAGCAGGACAGGCAATCAGCCCCAGCATTTT
>TRBV7-8|TRBJ1-1|14|TRBD1|once
CASSSRQGAPPAFF
TGTGCCAGCAGCTCAAGACAGGGGGCCCCCCCGGCTTTCTTT
>TRBV28|TRBJ2-1|17|.|.
CASSYPQTGPSYNEQFF
TGTGCCAGCAGTTATCCCCAGACAGGTCCCAGCTACAATGAGCAGTTCTTC
>TRBV5-5|TRBJ2-1|17|TRBD1|.
CASSLYRTGYSYNEQFF
TGTGCCAGCAGCTTGTATCGGACAGGATACTCCTACAATGAGCAGTTCTTC
>TRBV28|TRBJ2-3|13|.|once
CASRDLRVDTQYF
TGTGCCAGCAGAGACCTGAGGGTGGATACGCAGTATTTT
>TRBV9|TRBJ1-2|22|TRBD1|.
CASSVAAGTGESFFVSNYGYTF
TGTGCCAGCAGCGTAGCTGCCGGGACAGGGGAATCATTTTTCGTGTCTAACTATGGCTACACCTTC
>TRBV4-1|TRBJ2-7|15|.|.
CASSQETAKIYEQYF
TGCGCCAGCAGCCAAGAGACAGCTAAAATCTACGAGCAGTACTTC
>TRBV10-2|TRBJ2-1|18|.|.
CASSGSSGGLSSYNEQFF
TGCGCCAGCAGTGGTTCCAGCGGAGGCTTAAGCTCCTACAATGAGCAGTTCTTC
>TRBV14|TRBJ2-7|14|TRBD2|.
CASSIAGGTYEQYF
TGTGCCAGCAGCATAGCGGGAGGTACCTACGAGCAGTACTTC
>TRBV7-9|TRBJ1-2|16|TRBD1|.
CASSARTGGGNYGYTF
TGTGCCAGCAGCGCGCGGACAGGGGGCGGGAACTATGGCTACACCTTC
>TRBV11-2|TRBJ1-3|14|.|.
CASSAANSGNTIYF
TGTGCCAGCAGCGCGGCGAACTCTGGAAACACCATATATTTT
>TRBV4-1|TRBJ2-7|15|TRBD2|.
CASSLGLAASYEQYF
TGCGCCAGCAGCCTGGGACTAGCGGCCTCCTACGAGCAGTACTTC
>TRBV7-6|TRBJ2-1|15|.|.
CASSFGDSSYNEQFF
TGTGCCAGCAGCTTTGGGGATAGTTCCTACAATGAGCAGTTCTTC
>TRBV14|TRBJ2-7|16|TRBD1|.
CASSQGDRGFPYEQYF
TGTGCCAGCAGCCAAGGGGACAGGGGGTTCCCCTACGAGCAGTACTTC
>TRBV2|TRBJ1-2|15|.|once
CAGWGQFQANYGYTF
TGTGCCGGGTGGGGGCAGTTTCAAGCTAACTATGGCTACACCTTC
>TRBV7-3|TRBJ2-5|15|.|.
CASSSLGGPGETQYF
TGTGCCAGCAGCTCGCTAGGGGGTCCGGGGGAGACCCAGTACTTC
>TRBV29-1|TRBJ2-7|16|TRBD1|.
CSVRQGQGAEPYEQYF
TGCAGCGTGAGACAGGGACAGGGGGCAGAACCCTACGAGCAGTACTTC
>TRBV11-1|TRBJ2-1|19|TRBD2|.
CASSLGASGRPSSYNEQFF
TGTGCCAGCAGCTTAGGGGCTAGCGGGAGGCCGAGCTCCTACAATGAGCAGTTCTTC
>TRBV5-1|TRBJ2-7|13|.|.
CASPRGPGSEQYF
TGCGCCAGCCCGAGGGGCCCGGGGTCCGAGCAGTACTTC
>TRBV7-9|TRBJ2-7|16|.|once
CASSPRGARGSYEQYF
TGTGCCAGCAGCCCTCGTGGGGCCAGGGGCTCCTACGAGCAGTACTTC
>TRBV6-5|TRBJ2-1|15|TRBD2|once
CASSYSAGEYNEQFF
TGTGCCAGCAGTTACTCAGCGGGAGAGTACAATGAGCAGTTCTTC
>TRBV18|TRBJ1-5|13|.|.
CASSGGGNQPQHF
TGTGCCAGCTCAGGGGGTGGCAATCAGCCCCAGCATTTT
>TRBV18|TRBJ2-5|16|TRBD1|.
CASSPDGTVAEGTQYF
TGTGCCAGCTCACCGGACGGGACAGTGGCCGAGGGGACCCAGTACTTC
>TRBV28|TRBJ1-2|14|.|.
CASRLGPSGYGYTF
TGTGCCAGCAGGCTGGGGCCGTCTGGATATGGCTACACCTTC